The entry that follows covers one T cell receptor beta chain sequence. Antigen: not known. Measured with immunoSEQ multiplex PCR; TCRdb has only the in-frame clones, and not every one. The table lists approximately 120,000 clones, more than 75% of them singletons. V shed 4 bases and J 1 base; nucleotides not matched to a gene: 9. The CDR3 covers 18 residues. CDR1 is MGHRA, CDR2 YSYEKL, per germline. This sample is part of a study of T cell responses to AZD1222 COVID-19 vaccine. Points from the study as a whole: Donors in the cohort were predominantly white British and more often female, and clonal diversity was possibly underestimated. With dominance at 160-218 and 743-854, vaccine-associated CD4 TCRs spanned spike.

The clonotype comes from an adult in good health. The chain joins TRBV4-1 to TRBJ2-7; TRBD2 matches 14 bases. Sequences were derived from peripheral blood, sampled on day 0 of AZD1222 vaccination. The CDR3 is CASSPRLAGGRRSYEQYF. Written as DNA, the CDR3 is TGCGCCAGCAGCCCGAGACTAGCGGGGGGGCGAAGGTCCTACGAGCAGTACTTC.